The text below deals with one TCR beta chain. TCRdb passed the 5' RACE reads through MiXCR, listing each CDR3 protein once. This sample has about 360,000 distinct CDR3 sequences, with more than 20% found just once. This entry belongs to a study of CD8 T cells in ankylosing spondylitis. There are 15 residues in the CDR3. Unmatched junction bases numbered 4, after V lost 2 bases and J lost 5 bases. In germline, CDR1 is SGHTA, CDR2 FQGNSA. Sequenced sample: blood, either unsorted or a sorted T cell fraction (not recorded which). The source is a male donor with ankylosing spondylitis or in good health (not recorded which). This chain joins TRBV7-2 and TRBJ1-3, with 9 bases aligning to TRBD1. CDR3 in DNA: TGTGCCAGCAGCTTATTTGGGACAGGGCGAAACACCATATATTTT. Protein sequence: CASSLFGTGRNTIYF.